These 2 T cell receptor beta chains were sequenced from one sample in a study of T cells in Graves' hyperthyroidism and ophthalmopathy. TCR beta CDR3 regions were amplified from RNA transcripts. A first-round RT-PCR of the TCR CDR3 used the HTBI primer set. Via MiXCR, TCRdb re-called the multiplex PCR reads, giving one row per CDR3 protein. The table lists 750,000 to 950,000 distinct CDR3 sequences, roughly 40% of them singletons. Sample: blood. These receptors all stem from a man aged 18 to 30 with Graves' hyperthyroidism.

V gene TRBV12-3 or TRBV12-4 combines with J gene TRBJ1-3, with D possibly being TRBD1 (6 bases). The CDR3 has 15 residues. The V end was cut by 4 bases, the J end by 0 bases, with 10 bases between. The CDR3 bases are TGTGCCAGCAGTTCCGGACAGTTCTCTGGAAACACCATATATTTT. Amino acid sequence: CASSSGQFSGNTIYF.

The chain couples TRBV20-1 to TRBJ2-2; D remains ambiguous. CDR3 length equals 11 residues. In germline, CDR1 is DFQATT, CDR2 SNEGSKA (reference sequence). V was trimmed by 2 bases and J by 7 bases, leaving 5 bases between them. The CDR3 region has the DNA TGCAGTGCTAGATCTATCGGGGAGCTGTTTTTT. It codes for CSARSIGELFF.